This T cell receptor (beta chain) came from a study of control samples from healthy donors and cancer patients. Germline loops: CDR1 SGHVS, CDR2 FQNEAQ. Trimming left V 5 bases short and J 3 bases short, with 10 bases between. CDR3 length: 13 amino acids. TCRdb's table, derived via immunoSEQ multiplex PCR, lists solely in-frame clones and lacks some. The top ten clones hold 8.5% of a sample with just over 150,000 clones, over 85% of them seen once. The rearrangement links TRBV7-8 to TRBJ1-1, with a weak D call TRBD1 (6 bases). Material for sequencing was blood. The receptor's source is a middle-aged woman in good health. The CDR3: CASSLDRYTEAFF. CDR3 DNA sequence: TGTGCCAGCAGCCTGGACAGATACACTGAAGCTTTCTTT.